This T cell receptor (beta chain) was sequenced for a study of beta chain features in type 1 diabetes. Per the germline V gene, CDR1 is SGHVS and CDR2 is FNYEAQ. V shed 5 bases and J shed 2 bases, with 15 bases lying between them. This CDR3 has 15 residues. A note on this clone: Antigen: not known.

Reverse transcription of all isolated RNA meant that expressed TCRB transcripts were sequenced. TCRdb's table, derived via immunoSEQ multiplex PCR, lists solely in-frame clones and lacks some. The table shows hundreds of thousands of clones, with 11% to 15% occurring only once. Whole-study results and caveats: Across all four CD4+ subsets, people with type 1 diabetes showed modestly shorter TCRB CDR3s.

The V call is TRBV7-6, the J call TRBJ2-5; a weak D match, TRBD1 (5 bases). Sequences were obtained from naive CD4+ T cells from blood. The TCR originated in a man between 18 and 35 years old with type 1 diabetes. Here the CDR3 reads CASSPSRVAQETQYF. CDR3 in DNA: TGTGCCAGCAGCCCGTCCAGGGTGGCACAAGAGACCCAGTACTTC. The full variable domain, its missing parts supplied by reference TRBV7-6 and TRBJ2-5, is GAGVSQSPRYKVTKRGQDVALRCDPISGHVSLYWYRQALGQGPEFLTYFNYEAQQDKSGLPNDRFSAERPEGSISTLTIQRTEQRDSAMYRCASSPSRVAQETQYFGPGTRLLVL.